These 19 T cell receptor beta chains were sequenced from one sample in a study of shared T cell receptors in the human thymus. Method: immunoSEQ multiplex PCR; TCRdb's copy keeps in-frame clones and lacks some. The data hold 450,000 to 650,000 clones, with 75% to 80% observed a single time. These data are also associated with another study on human thymus T cells.

Sequenced: thymocytes. The receptor set was obtained from a boy under three years old with a congenital heart defect.

V is TRBV23-1 and J is TRBJ2-7; 8 bases match TRBD1. TRBV23-1 carries the ORF label, with uncertain function. Trimming took 4 bases from V and 6 from J; bases not matched to a gene: 17. This CDR3 is built from 17 residues. CDR3 coding DNA: TGCGCCAGCAGTCGACTGACAGGGGCCCCCCGATACCGCGAGCAGTACTTC. It translates to CASSRLTGAPRYREQYF.

The rearrangement uses TRBV7-8 and TRBJ2-5; 9 bases are a match to TRBD1. CDR1 and CDR2 from the germline V gene are SGHVS and FQNEAQ. Trimming at V came to 1 base and at J to 5 bases, leaving 11 bases not matched to a gene. This CDR3 is built from 17 residues. In nucleotides, the CDR3 is TGTGCCAGCAGCTTAGTTTTAGAGGACAGGGGCTGGGAGACCCAGTACTTC. Protein sequence: CASSLVLEDRGWETQYF.

This chain joins TRBV28 and TRBJ2-7, with 7 bases aligning to TRBD2. The V and J ends lost 8 bases and 2 bases, in that order; junction bases with no gene match: 3. Germline V CDR1 and CDR2: MDHEN, SYDVKM. The CDR3 is 12 residues long. In DNA, the CDR3 is TGTGCCAGCGGGGGGGTACCCTACGAGCAGTACTTC. It encodes CASGGVPYEQYF.

This chain uses TRBV9 with TRBJ2-1; 10 nucleotides agree with TRBD2. The germline V gene has CDR1 SGDLS and CDR2 YYNGEE. Trimming took 3 bases from V and 3 from J; bases not matched to a gene: 6. CDR3 size: 16 residues. As DNA, the CDR3 is TGTGCCAGCAGCGCCCGACTAGCGGGTAGCTACAATGAGCAGTTCTTC. This sequence encodes CASSARLAGSYNEQFF.

The CDR3 spells CASSFRVVAGHSQNYEQYF. The CDR3 bases are TGCGCCAGCAGCTTTCGGGTTGTAGCGGGACACTCCCAGAACTACGAGCAGTACTTC. The chain joins TRBV5-1 to TRBJ2-7; 8 nucleotides line up with TRBD2. This CDR3 is 19 amino acids long. Germline CDR1 SGHRS, CDR2 YFSETQ. The V and J ends lost 2 bases and 3 bases, in that order; junction bases with no gene match: 19.

The rearrangement uses TRBV28 and TRBJ1-5; 7 nucleotides agree with TRBD1. Germline V gene lookup returns CDR1 MDHEN and CDR2 SYDVKM. V lost 7 bases to trimming and J lost 5 bases; unmatched junction nucleotides: 20. This CDR3 has 18 residues. The CDR3 DNA reads as TGTGCCAGCATTTATGGAAGACAGGGTAGGTGGAAGGATCAGCCCCAGCATTTT. Encoded protein: CASIYGRQGRWKDQPQHF.

The chain joins TRBV28 to TRBJ2-7, with 7 bases that match TRBD2. Germline V gene sequence: CDR1 MDHEN, CDR2 SYDVKM. V dropped 7 bases and J dropped 3; count of bases not matched to a gene: 18. This CDR3 spans 17 amino acids. The CDR3 sequence: CASTPRAPTSCGYEQYF. The CDR3, as DNA: TGTGCCAGCACCCCCCGGGCCCCGACTAGCTGTGGCTACGAGCAGTACTTC. Based on the CDR3 plus reference TRBV28 and TRBJ2-7, the full variable domain is DVKVTQSSRYLVKRTGEKVFLECVQDMDHENMFWYRQDPGLGLRLIYFSYDVKMKEKGDIPEGYSVSREKKERFSLILESASTNQTSMYLCASTPRAPTSCGYEQYFGPGTRLTVT.

The gene calls are TRBV7-3 and TRBJ2-3; 10 nucleotides line up with TRBD2. The germline V gene encodes CDR1 SGHTA and CDR2 FQGTGA. This CDR3 spans 22 amino acids. V lost 0 bases, J lost 0 bases, and 18 bases stayed unmatched. CDR3: CASSLTSPTLAGESSSTDTQYF. In DNA form, the CDR3 reads TGTGCCAGCAGCTTAACGTCCCCTACTCTAGCGGGAGAAAGCTCTAGCACAGATACGCAGTATTTT. Full variable domain (missing parts from reference TRBV7-3 and TRBJ2-3): GAGVSQTPSNKVTEKGKYVELRCDPISGHTALYWYRQSLGQGPEFLIYFQGTGAADDSGLPNDRFFAVRPEGSVSTLKIQRTERGDSAVYLCASSLTSPTLAGESSSTDTQYFGPGTRLTVL.

There are a few counts of this clone. This chain uses TRBV19 with TRBJ2-3; 7 bases fit TRBD1. Germline lookup yields CDR1 LNHDA and CDR2 SQIVND (reference sequence). The CDR3 is 16 residues long. With 7 bases clipped from V and 2 bases from J, the junction kept 12 bases outside the gene matches. The CDR3 spells CASNNFRDSLTDTQYF. The CDR3, as DNA: TGTGCCAGTAACAACTTCCGGGACAGCCTCACAGATACGCAGTATTTT.

As concerns this clone: Other DNA sequences within the sample encode an identical CDR3. The chain employs TRBV7-2 and TRBJ2-7, with TRBD1 matching 8 bases. There are 13 residues in the CDR3. The germline V gene encodes CDR1 SGHTA and CDR2 FQGNSA. V lost 3 bases, J lost 2 bases, and 0 bases stayed unmatched. The CDR3 DNA reads TGTGCCAGCAGCTTGGACAGGGCCTACGAGCAGTACTTC. As protein: CASSLDRAYEQYF. The whole variable domain, filled in from reference TRBV7-2 and TRBJ2-7, reads GAGVSQSPSNKVTEKGKDVELRCDPISGHTALYWYRQSLGQGLEFLIYFQGNSAPDKSGLPSDRFSAERTGGSVSTLTIQRTQQEDSAVYLCASSLDRAYEQYFGPGTRLTVT.

The chain joins TRBV9 to TRBJ1-5; D remains unclear. Germline lookup yields CDR1 SGDLS and CDR2 YYNGEE. V lost 0 bases to trimming and J lost 2 bases, with 6 bases between them. This CDR3 comprises 14 residues. In DNA, the CDR3 is TGTGCCAGCAGCGTAGGCCTAGGCAATCAGCCCCAGCATTTT. Its translation is CASSVGLGNQPQHF.

This chain joins TRBV11-2 and TRBJ1-2; no firm D call. Trimming took off 2 bases at V and 3 bases at J, with 10 bases between the two ends. The germline V gene encodes CDR1 SGHAT and CDR2 FQNNGV. This CDR3 is built from 14 residues. Here the CDR3 reads CASSLRPRDYGYTF. The CDR3 coding sequence is TGTGCCAGCAGCTTAAGGCCCCGGGACTATGGCTACACCTTC.

The genes are TRBV4-3 and TRBJ2-1; 10 bases map to TRBD2. The ends lost 2 bases at V and 9 bases at J; junction bases unmatched: 22. This CDR3 region has 20 residues. Germline values: CDR1 LGHNA, CDR2 YSLEER. The chain's CDR3 is CASSQPGGASGSIPLGEQFF. CDR3 nucleotides: TGCGCCAGCAGCCAACCAGGGGGGGCTAGCGGGAGTATTCCTCTTGGTGAGCAGTTCTTC.

The genes are TRBV25-1 and TRBJ2-5, with unresolved D. CDR3 length: 17 residues. The V and J ends lost 1 base and 5 bases respectively, with 20 bases between them. Per the germline V gene, CDR1 is MGHDK and CDR2 is SYGVNS. The CDR3 protein is CASSESPSAAGLETQYF. The CDR3 nucleotides are TGTGCCAGCAGTGAATCCCCATCCGCCGCCGGGTTGGAGACCCAGTACTTC.

The chain carries TRBV4-1 and TRBJ2-1; 13 bases align to TRBD2. V lost 5 bases and J lost 4; bases outside the gene matches: 8. This CDR3 region has 17 residues. Germline lookup yields CDR1 MGHRA and CDR2 YSYEKL. CDR3 sequence: CASSFRTSGRGYNEQFF. In DNA form, the CDR3 reads TGCGCCAGCAGCTTCCGGACTAGCGGGAGAGGGTACAATGAGCAGTTCTTC.

The CDR3 here is CATGDTEAEAFF. The CDR3 coding sequence is TGTGCCACCGGGGATACAGAGGCTGAAGCTTTCTTT. The rearrangement uses TRBV27 and TRBJ1-1; D is uncertain. Trimming removed 10 bases at V and 6 bases at J, with 15 bases between. Germline V CDR1 and CDR2: MNHEY, SMNVEV (reference sequence). The CDR3 sequence is 12 residues long.

The V call is TRBV10-3, the J call TRBJ2-3; D unresolved. The CDR3 has 16 amino acids. The germline gives CDR1 ENHRY, CDR2 SYGVKD. Trimming took 10 bases from V and 0 from J, leaving 20 bases between them. CDR3 in amino acids: CATAYLLRTSTDTQYF. DNA for the CDR3: TGTGCCACCGCGTACCTCCTTCGTACTAGCACAGATACGCAGTATTTT.

Note on this clone: The junction does not match germline at one end; this may be a read error. This chain connects TRBV20-1 to TRBJ2-1, with 8 bases that match TRBD2. The germline gives CDR1 DFQATT, CDR2 SNEGSKA (reference sequence). The CDR3 is 10 amino acids. The CDR3 coding sequence is TGCAGTGCTAGACCGGGACTAGTAGTCTTC. Protein sequence: CSARPGLVVF.

The count of this clone is one. The CDR3 loop is CASSNHRQGDTANTGELFF. The CDR3 nucleotides read TGTGCCAGCAGCAACCATCGACAGGGCGACACGGCGAACACCGGGGAGCTGTTTTTT. This chain connects TRBV7-2 to TRBJ2-2; 7 bases align to TRBD1. V was clipped by 5 bases and J by 0 bases; unmatched bases: 15. The germline V gene has CDR1 SGHTA and CDR2 FQGNSA. This CDR3 has 19 amino acids.